The source of this TCR beta chain is a study of shared clonotypes between healthy human individuals. Study-wide context: The donor pool was made up of two women and a few men aged 18 to 49. Study-wide results and limits: Genetic and exposure-history diversity was limited by the few donors. Rarefaction indicated that sorted-subset sequencing remained incomplete although depth was large.

Comments on this clone: What it recognizes is unknown.

There were no recent acute infections or vaccinations among the donors, who were healthy HIV-negative adults. The CDR3 contains 15 residues. Germline V gene sequence: CDR1 MNHEY, CDR2 SMNVEV (reference sequence). The V gene lost 2 bases and the J gene lost 8 bases, with 18 bases spanning the gap. Profiling relied on immunoSEQ multiplex PCR, and the TCRdb table lists in-frame clones only, not all of them. The data contain 2 million to 3 million clones, roughly 93% of them singletons. The specimen sequenced was naive CD4+ T cells from PBMCs. The sample's subset: CD45RA+ positively selected. The genes are TRBV27 and TRBJ1-2; D is ambiguous. The clonotype originates from a man between 18 and 35 years old in good health. Some clones in this sample may be carry-over from other donors' samples. Here the CDR3 DNA reads TGTGCCAGCAGTTTAATGGGCGGACCCCTGGTCGGCTACACCTTC. This codes for CASSLMGGPLVGYTF.